These 7 T cell receptor beta chains came from one sample sequenced in a study of blood T cells in healthy people across ages. A second PCR, run for roughly 7 to 11 cycles, used a sample-barcoded 5' primer plus a J-beta primer mix. TCRdb recomputed calls from the 5' RACE reads with MiXCR, one row per CDR3 protein. The table includes 650,000 to 800,000 distinct CDR3 sequences, roughly 44% detected once. The specimen was blood. Receptors were obtained from a man aged 55 to 69 in good health.

The chain joins TRBV6-5 to TRBJ1-2; perhaps TRBD1 as D (5 bases). V lost 8 bases and J lost 4, with 11 bases in between. CDR1 MNHEY and CDR2 SVGAGI come from the germline V gene. CDR3 length: 12 amino acids. CDR3 nucleotides: TGTGCCAGCGGCCAGCAGGGCTATGGCTACACCTTC. The encoded protein is CASGQQGYGYTF.

The chain is built from TRBV29-1 and TRBJ1-2, with 7 bases that match TRBD1. V lost 2 bases, J lost 6 bases, and 21 bases stayed unmatched. The CDR3 has 18 amino acids. CDR1 and CDR2 (germline): SQVTM, ANQGSEA. The chain's CDR3 is CSVERERQGDRNGDGYTF. The DNA for the CDR3 is TGCAGCGTTGAAAGAGAGAGGCAGGGGGACCGGAACGGAGATGGCTACACCTTC.

This chain connects TRBV7-2 to TRBJ1-5; TRBD1 is a possible D gene (6 bases). The CDR3 loop spans 13 amino acids. The ends were cut back, 5 bases at V and 7 bases at J, with 12 bases in the middle. Germline V gene data show CDR1 as SGHTA and CDR2 as FQGNSA. The CDR3 loop reads CASSPQQGQPQHF. CDR3 DNA sequence: TGTGCCAGCAGCCCCCAACAGGGACAGCCCCAGCATTTT.

J is TRBJ1-5 and V is TRBV10-3; no firm D call. The CDR3 sequence is 13 residues long. With 2 bases removed from V and 6 bases from J, the gap between germline ends came to 8 bases. CDR1 and CDR2 from the germline V gene are ENHRY and SYGVKD. The DNA of the CDR3 is TGTGCCATCAGTGAGGCACTTGGTCAGCCCCAGCATTTT. It specifies CAISEALGQPQHF.

The chain has TRBV28 and TRBJ1-2, with 8 bases identical to TRBD1. J was trimmed by 5 bases and V by 5 bases; bases with no gene match: 7. This CDR3 has 14 amino acids. CDR1 is MDHEN, CDR2 SYDVKM, per germline. The DNA for the CDR3 is TGTGCCAGCAGTCCAGGGGGCGTTGGGTATGGCTACACCTTC. Translation: CASSPGGVGYGYTF.

This clonotype was recorded a few times. The V call is TRBV2, the J call TRBJ2-7; 9 positions agree with TRBD1. The germline V gene has CDR1 SNHLY and CDR2 FYNNEI. The CDR3 totals 16 residues. Trimming cost V 0 bases and J 2 bases; bases outside gene matches: 5. CDR3 region: CASSEAAGQGTYEQYF. In DNA form, the CDR3 reads TGTGCCAGCAGTGAAGCGGCTGGACAGGGGACCTACGAGCAGTACTTC.

In its sample, this clonotype was seen a few times. The chain combines TRBV29-1 with TRBJ1-1; D is undetermined. V lost 5 bases and J lost 1, with 11 bases in between. CDR3 size: 13 residues. Germline CDR1 is SQVTM and CDR2 is ANQGSEA. The CDR3, as DNA: TGCAGCGTTCAGCAGAGTTGGAACACTGAAGCTTTCTTT. It codes for CSVQQSWNTEAFF.